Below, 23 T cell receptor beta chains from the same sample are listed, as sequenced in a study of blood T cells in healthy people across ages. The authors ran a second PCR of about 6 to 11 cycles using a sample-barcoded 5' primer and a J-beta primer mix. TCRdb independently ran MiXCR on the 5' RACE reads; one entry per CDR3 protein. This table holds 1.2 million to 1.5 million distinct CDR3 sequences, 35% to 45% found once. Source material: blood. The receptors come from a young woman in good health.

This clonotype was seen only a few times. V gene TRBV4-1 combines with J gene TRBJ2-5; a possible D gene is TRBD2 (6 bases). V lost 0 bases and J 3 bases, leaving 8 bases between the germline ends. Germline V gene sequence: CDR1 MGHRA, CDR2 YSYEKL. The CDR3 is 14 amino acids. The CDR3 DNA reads TGCGCCAGCAGCCAAGAGGGACTCAAAGAGACCCAGTACTTC. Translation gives CASSQEGLKETQYF.

In DNA, the CDR3 is TGCAGTGCGGCACAGGGATCGGATACCCTCCACTTT. Amino acid sequence: CSAAQGSDTLHF. V and J are TRBV20-1 and TRBJ1-6, with D possibly TRBD1 on 6 matching bases. This CDR3 has 12 residues. Germline assignment: CDR1 DFQATT and CDR2 SNEGSKA (reference sequence). V lost 6 bases to trimming and J lost 14 bases, with 17 bases between them.

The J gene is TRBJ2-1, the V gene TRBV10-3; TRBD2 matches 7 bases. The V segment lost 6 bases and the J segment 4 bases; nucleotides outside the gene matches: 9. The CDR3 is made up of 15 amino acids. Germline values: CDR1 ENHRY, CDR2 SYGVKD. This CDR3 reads CAISSWGGQYNEQFF. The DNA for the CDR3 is TGTGCCATCAGCTCATGGGGAGGGCAATACAATGAGCAGTTCTTC.

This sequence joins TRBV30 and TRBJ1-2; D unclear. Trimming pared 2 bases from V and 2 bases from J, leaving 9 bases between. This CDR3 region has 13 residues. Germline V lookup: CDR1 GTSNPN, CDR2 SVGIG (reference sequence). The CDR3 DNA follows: TGTGCCTGGAGTAGGATAGAGAACTATGGCTACACCTTC. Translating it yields CAWSRIENYGYTF. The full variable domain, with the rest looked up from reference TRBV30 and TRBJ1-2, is SQTIHQWPATLVQPVGSPLSLECTVEGTSNPNLYWYRQAAGRGLQLLFYSVGIGQISSEVPQNLSASRPQDRQFILSSKKLLLSDSGFYLCAWSRIENYGYTFGSGTRLTVV.

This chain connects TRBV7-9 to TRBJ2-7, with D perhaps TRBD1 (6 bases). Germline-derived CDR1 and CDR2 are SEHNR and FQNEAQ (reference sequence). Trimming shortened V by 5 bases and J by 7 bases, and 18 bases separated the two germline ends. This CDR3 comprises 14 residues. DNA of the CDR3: TGTGCCAGCAGCCGCCAGGGGACGGCCCGTGAGCAGTACTTC. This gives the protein CASSRQGTAREQYF.

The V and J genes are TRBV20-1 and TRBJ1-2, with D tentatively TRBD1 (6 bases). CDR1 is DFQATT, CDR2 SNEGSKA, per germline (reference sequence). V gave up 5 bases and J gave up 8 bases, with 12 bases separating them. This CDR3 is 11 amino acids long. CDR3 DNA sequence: TGCAGTGCTCCAGGGGTTTCCGGCTACACCTTC. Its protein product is CSAPGVSGYTF.

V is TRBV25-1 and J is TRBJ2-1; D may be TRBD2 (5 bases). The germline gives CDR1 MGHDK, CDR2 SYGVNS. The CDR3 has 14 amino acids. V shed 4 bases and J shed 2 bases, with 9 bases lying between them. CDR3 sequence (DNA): TGTGCCAGCAGTGGGACTCTTGCCTACAATGAGCAGTTCTTC. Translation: CASSGTLAYNEQFF.

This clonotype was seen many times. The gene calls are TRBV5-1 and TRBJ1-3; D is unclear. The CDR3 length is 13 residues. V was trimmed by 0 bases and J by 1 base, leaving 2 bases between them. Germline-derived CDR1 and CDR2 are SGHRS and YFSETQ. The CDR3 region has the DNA TGCGCCAGCAGCTTGGATTCTGGAAACACCATATATTTT. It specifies CASSLDSGNTIYF.

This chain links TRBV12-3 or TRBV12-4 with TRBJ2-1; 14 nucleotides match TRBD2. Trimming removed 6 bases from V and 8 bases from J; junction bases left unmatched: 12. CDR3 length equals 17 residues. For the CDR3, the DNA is TGTGCCAGCAGGCCGACTAGCGGGAGGGCCTGGATGGATGAGCAGTTCTTC. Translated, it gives CASRPTSGRAWMDEQFF.

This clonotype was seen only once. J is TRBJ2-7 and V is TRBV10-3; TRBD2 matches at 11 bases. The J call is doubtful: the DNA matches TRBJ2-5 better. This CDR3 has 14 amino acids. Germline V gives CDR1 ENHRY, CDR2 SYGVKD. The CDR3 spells CAISGGLAEGTQYF. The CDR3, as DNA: TGTGCCATCAGTGGGGGACTAGCGGAAGGGACCCAGTACTTC.

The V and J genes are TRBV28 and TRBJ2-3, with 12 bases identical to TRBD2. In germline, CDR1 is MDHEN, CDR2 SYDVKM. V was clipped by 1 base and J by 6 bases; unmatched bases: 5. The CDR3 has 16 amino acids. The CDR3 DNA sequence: TGTGCCAGCAGTTTATCTAGCGGGGGGGCAGCTGATACGCAGTATTTT. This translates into CASSLSSGGAADTQYF.

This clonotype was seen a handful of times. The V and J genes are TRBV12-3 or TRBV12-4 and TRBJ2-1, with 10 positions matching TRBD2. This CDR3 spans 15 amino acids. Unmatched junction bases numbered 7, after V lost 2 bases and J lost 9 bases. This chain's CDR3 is CASSLFGLAVGEQFF. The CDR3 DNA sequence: TGTGCCAGCAGTTTATTCGGACTAGCGGTGGGTGAGCAGTTCTTC.

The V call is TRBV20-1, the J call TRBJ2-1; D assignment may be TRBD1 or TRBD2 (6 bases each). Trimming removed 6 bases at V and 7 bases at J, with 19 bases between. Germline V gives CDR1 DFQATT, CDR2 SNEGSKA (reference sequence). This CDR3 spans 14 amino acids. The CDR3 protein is CSAHNVIGGNEQFF. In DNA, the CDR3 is TGCAGTGCGCATAACGTTATAGGGGGGAATGAGCAGTTCTTC.

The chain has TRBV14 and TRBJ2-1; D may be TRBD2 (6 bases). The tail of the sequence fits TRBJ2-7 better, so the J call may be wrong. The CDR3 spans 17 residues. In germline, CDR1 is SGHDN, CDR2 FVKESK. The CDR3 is CASSQEVYGSSYNEQYF. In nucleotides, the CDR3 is TGTGCCAGCAGCCAAGAGGTCTACGGGAGCTCCTACAATGAGCAGTACTTC.

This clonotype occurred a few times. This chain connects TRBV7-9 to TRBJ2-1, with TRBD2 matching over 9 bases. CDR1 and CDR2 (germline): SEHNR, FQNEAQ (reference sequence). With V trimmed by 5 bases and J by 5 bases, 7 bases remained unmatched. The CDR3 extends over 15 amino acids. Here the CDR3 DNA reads TGTGCCAGCAGCGAAGGCCCTAGCGGGGACAATGAGCAGTTCTTC. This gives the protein CASSEGPSGDNEQFF.

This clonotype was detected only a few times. The CDR3 here is CSAGKTSGNYEQYF. As DNA, the CDR3 is TGCAGTGCCGGCAAGACTAGCGGGAACTACGAGCAGTACTTC. This chain uses TRBV20-1 with TRBJ2-7; 11 bases line up with TRBD2. This CDR3 has 14 amino acids. Germline V gene sequence: CDR1 DFQATT, CDR2 SNEGSKA (reference sequence). The junction had 7 bases not matched to a gene; V was cut back by 6 bases and J by 3 bases.

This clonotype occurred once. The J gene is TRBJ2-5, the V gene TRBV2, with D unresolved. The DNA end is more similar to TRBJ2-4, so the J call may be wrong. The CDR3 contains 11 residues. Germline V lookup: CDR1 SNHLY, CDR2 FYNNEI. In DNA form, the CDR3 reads TGTGCCAGCAGTATCAAAAACATTCAGTACTTC. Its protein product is CASSIKNIQYF.

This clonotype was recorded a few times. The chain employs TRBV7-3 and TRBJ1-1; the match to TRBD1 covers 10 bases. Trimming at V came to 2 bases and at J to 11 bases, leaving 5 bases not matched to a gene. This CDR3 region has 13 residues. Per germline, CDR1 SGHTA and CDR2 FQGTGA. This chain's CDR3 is CASSLGTGAVAFF. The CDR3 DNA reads TGTGCCAGCAGCTTAGGGACAGGGGCGGTCGCTTTCTTT.

The DNA of the CDR3 is TGTGCCAGCAGTTTGGCTAAACAGGGTACTGAAGCTTTCTTT. The encoded protein is CASSLAKQGTEAFF. The rearrangement joins TRBV27 to TRBJ1-1, with a tentative D call TRBD1 (6 bases). Germline V gene data show CDR1 as MNHEY and CDR2 as SMNVEV (reference sequence). The CDR3 is 14 amino acids. Trimming pared 3 bases from V and 5 bases from J, leaving 13 bases between.

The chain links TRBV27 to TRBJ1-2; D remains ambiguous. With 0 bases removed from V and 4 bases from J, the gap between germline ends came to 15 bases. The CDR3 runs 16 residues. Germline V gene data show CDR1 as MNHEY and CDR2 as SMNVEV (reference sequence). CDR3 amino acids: CASSLSPPPTPYGYTF. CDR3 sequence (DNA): TGTGCCAGCAGTTTATCGCCACCCCCAACCCCCTATGGCTACACCTTC.

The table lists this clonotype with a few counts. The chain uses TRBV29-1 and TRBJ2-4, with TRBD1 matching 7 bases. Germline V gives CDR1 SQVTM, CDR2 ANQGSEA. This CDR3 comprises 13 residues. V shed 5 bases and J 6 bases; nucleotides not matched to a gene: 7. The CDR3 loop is CSVLQGKGNIQYF. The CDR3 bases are TGCAGCGTTTTACAGGGGAAAGGAAACATTCAGTACTTC. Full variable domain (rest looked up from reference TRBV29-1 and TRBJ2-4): SAVISQKPSRDICQRGTSLTIQCQVDSQVTMMFWYRQQPGQSLTLIATANQGSEATYESGFVIDKFPISRPNLTFSTLTVSNMSPEDSSIYLCSVLQGKGNIQYFGAGTRLSVL.

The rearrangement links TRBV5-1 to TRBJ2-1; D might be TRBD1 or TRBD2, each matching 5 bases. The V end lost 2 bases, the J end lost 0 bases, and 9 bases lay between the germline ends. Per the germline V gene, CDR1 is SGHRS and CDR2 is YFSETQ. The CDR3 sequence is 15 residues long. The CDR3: CASSFWGSSYNEQFF. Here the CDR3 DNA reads TGCGCCAGCAGCTTCTGGGGGAGCTCCTACAATGAGCAGTTCTTC.

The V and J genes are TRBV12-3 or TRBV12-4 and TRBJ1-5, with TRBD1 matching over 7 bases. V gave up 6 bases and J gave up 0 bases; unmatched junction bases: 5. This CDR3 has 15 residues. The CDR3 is CASSPGQYSNQPQHF. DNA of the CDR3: TGTGCCAGCAGCCCGGGACAGTATAGCAATCAGCCCCAGCATTTT.